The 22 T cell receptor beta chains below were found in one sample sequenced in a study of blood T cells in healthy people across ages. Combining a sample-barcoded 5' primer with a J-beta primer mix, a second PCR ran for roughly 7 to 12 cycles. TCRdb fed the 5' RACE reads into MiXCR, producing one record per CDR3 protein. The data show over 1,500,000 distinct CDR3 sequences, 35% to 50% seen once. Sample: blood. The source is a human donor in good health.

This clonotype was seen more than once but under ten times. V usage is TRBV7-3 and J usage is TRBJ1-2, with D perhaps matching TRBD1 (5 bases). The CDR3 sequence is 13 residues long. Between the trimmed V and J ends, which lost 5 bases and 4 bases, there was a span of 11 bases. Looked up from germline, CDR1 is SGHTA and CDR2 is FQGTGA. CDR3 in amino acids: CASSRDGSYGYTF. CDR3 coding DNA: TGTGCCAGCAGCCGGGACGGAAGCTATGGCTACACCTTC. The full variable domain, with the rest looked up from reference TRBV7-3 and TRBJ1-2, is GAGVSQTPSNKVTEKGKYVELRCDPISGHTALYWYRQSLGQGPEFLIYFQGTGAADDSGLPNDRFFAVRPEGSVSTLKIQRTERGDSAVYLCASSRDGSYGYTFGSGTRLTVV.

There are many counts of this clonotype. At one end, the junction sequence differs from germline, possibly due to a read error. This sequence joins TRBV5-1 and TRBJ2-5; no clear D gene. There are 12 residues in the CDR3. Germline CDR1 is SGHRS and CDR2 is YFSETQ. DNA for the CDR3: TGTGCCAGCAGCCCCTCGCGGGAGACCCAGTACTTC. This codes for CASSPSRETQYF.

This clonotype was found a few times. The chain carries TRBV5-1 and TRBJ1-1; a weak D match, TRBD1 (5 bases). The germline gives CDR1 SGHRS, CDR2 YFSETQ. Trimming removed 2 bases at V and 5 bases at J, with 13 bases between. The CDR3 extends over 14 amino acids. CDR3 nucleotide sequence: TGCGCCAGCAGCTTAACAGGCCGGGGGACTGAAGCTTTCTTT. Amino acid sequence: CASSLTGRGTEAFF. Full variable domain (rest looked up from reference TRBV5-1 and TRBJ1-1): KAGVTQTPRYLIKTRGQQVTLSCSPISGHRSVSWYQQTPGQGLQFLFEYFSETQRNKGNFPGRFSGRQFSNSRSEMNVSTLELGDSALYLCASSLTGRGTEAFFGQGTRLTVV.

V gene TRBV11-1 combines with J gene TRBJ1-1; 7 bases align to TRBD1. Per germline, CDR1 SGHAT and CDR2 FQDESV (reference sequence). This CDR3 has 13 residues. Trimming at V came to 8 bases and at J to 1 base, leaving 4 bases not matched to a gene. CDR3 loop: CASAGQPNTEAFF. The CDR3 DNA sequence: TGTGCCAGCGCGGGACAGCCGAACACTGAAGCTTTCTTT.

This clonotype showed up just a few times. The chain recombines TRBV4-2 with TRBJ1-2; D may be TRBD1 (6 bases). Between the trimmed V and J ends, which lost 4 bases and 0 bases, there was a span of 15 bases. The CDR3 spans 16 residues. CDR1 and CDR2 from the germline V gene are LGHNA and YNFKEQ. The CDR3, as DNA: TGTGCCAGCAGCCCCCTAGGACAGATAGCTAACTATGGCTACACCTTC. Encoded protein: CASSPLGQIANYGYTF.

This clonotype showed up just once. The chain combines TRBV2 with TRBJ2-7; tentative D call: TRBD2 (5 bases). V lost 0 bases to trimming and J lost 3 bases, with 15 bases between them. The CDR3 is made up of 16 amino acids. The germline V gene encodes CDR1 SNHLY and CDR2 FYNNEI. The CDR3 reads CASSEAGASGFYEQYF. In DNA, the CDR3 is TGTGCCAGCAGTGAAGCAGGCGCGAGCGGATTCTACGAGCAGTACTTC.

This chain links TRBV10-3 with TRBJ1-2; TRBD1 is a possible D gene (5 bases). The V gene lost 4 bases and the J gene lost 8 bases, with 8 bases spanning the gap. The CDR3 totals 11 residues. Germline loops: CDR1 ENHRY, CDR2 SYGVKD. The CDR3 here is CAISVGEGYTF. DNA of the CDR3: TGTGCCATCAGTGTAGGGGAAGGCTACACCTTC.

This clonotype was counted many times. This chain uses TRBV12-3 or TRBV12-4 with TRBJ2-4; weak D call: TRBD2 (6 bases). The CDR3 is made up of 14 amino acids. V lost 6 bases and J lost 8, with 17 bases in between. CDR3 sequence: CASSPAGGEDIQYF. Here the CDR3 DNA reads TGTGCCAGCAGCCCCGCTGGAGGGGAGGACATTCAGTACTTC.

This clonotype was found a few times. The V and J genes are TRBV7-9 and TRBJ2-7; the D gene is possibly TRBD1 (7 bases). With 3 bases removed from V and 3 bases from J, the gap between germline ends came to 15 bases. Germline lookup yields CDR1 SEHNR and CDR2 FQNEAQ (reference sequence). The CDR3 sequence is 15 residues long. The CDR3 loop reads CASSLDTRGDYEQYF. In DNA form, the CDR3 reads TGTGCCAGCAGCTTGGACACCAGGGGGGACTACGAGCAGTACTTC.

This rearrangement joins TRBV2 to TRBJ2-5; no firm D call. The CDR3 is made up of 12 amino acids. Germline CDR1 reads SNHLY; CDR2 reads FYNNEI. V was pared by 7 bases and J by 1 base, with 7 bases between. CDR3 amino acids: CASNGAQETQYF. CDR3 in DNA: TGTGCCAGCAACGGAGCCCAAGAGACCCAGTACTTC.

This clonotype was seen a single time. CDR3 sequence (DNA): TGTGCCAGCAGCCAATCCGTGGCTAGCGGGGGGGCAGATACGCAGTATTTT. It codes for CASSQSVASGGADTQYF. This chain uses TRBV4-2 with TRBJ2-3; TRBD2 aligns across 12 bases. The length of the CDR3 is 17 residues. In germline, CDR1 is LGHNA, CDR2 YNFKEQ. Unmatched junction bases numbered 7, after V lost 2 bases and J lost 4 bases.

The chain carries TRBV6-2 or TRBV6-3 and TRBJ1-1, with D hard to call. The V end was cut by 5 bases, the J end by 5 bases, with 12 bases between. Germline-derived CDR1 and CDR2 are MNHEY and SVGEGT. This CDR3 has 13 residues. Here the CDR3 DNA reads TGTGCCAGCAGTCGCCCCCGGGAGACTGAAGCTTTCTTT. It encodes CASSRPRETEAFF.

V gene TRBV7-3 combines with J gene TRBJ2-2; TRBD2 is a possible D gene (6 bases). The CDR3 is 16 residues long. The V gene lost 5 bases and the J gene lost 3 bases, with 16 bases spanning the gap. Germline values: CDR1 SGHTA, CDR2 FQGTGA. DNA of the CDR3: TGTGCCAGCAGCCCCCTCTGGAGGGCGGACACCGGGGAGCTGTTTTTT. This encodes CASSPLWRADTGELFF.

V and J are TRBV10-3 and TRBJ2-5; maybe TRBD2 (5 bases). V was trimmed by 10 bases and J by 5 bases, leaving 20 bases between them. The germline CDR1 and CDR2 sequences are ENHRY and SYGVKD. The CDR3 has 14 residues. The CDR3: CATRPGFGGETQYF. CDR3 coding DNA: TGTGCCACCAGGCCGGGATTCGGTGGTGAGACCCAGTACTTC.

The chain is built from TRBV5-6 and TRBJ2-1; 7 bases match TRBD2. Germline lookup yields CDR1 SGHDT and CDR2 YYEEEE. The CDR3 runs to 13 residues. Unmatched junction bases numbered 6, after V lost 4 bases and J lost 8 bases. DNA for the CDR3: TGTGCCAGCAGCCGGGGACTAATCGATGAGCAGTTCTTC. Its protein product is CASSRGLIDEQFF.

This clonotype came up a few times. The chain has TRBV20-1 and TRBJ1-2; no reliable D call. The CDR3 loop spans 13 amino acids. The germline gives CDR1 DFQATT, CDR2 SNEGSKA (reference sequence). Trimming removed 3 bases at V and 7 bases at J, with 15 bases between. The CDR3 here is CSARVLDLGGYTF. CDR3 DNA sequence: TGCAGTGCTAGGGTCCTCGATCTAGGTGGCTACACCTTC.

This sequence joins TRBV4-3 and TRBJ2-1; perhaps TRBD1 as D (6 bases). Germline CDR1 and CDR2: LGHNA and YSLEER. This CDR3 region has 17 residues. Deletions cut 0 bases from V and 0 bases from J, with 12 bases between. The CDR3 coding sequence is TGCGCCAGCAGCCAAGAGGTGGTGGGGGCCTCCTACAATGAGCAGTTCTTC. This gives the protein CASSQEVVGASYNEQFF.

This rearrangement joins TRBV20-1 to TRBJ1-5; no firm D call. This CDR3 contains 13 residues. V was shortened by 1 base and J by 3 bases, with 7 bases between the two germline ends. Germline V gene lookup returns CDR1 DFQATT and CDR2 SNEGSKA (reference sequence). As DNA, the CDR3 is TGCAGTGCTAGAGTGGGCCTCAATCAGCCCCAGCATTTT. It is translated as CSARVGLNQPQHF.

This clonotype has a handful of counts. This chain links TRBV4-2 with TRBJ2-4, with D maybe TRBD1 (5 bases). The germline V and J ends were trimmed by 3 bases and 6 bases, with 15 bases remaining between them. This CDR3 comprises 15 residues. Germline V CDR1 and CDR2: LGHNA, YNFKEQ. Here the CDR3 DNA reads TGTGCCAGCAGCCAGGCAGGGTCTCCCGGAAACATTCAGTACTTC. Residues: CASSQAGSPGNIQYF.

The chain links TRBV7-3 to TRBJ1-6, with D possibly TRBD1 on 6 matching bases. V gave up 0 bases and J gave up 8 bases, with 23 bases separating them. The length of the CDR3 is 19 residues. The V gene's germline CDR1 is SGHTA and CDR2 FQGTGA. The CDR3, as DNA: TGTGCCAGCAGCTTAACGCTCAAAGGGGGGTCGCCTAAACATTCACCCCTCCACTTT. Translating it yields CASSLTLKGGSPKHSPLHF.

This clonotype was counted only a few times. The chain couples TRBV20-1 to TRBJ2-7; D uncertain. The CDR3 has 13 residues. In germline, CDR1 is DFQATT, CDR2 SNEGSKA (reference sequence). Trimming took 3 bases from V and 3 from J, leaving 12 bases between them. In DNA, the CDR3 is TGCAGTGCTAGCCCGGGTCTCTACTACGAGCAGTACTTC. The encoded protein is CSASPGLYYEQYF.

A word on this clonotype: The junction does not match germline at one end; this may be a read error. The CDR3 is CASSLVGASYNKQFF. CDR3 DNA: TGTGCCAGCAGCTTAGTCGGGGCCTCATACAATAAGCAGTTCTTC. The chain is built from TRBV7-2 and TRBJ2-1; D tentatively reads TRBD1 or TRBD2 (5 bases each). This CDR3 region has 15 residues. From germline, CDR1 is SGHTA and CDR2 FQGNSA.